This T cell receptor (beta chain) was recovered during a study of technical replicates of blood from a handful of donors. In germline, CDR1 is LNHDA, CDR2 SQIVND (reference sequence). CDR3 length: 14 amino acids. V was clipped by 5 bases and J by 1 base, with 12 bases between them. Profiling relied on immunoSEQ multiplex PCR, and the TCRdb table lists in-frame clones only, not all of them. The table has tens of thousands of clones, approximately 96% seen once. This clonotype originated in a human donor in good health. The chain joins TRBV19 to TRBJ2-7; a weak D match, TRBD2 (6 bases). The sample was T cells isolated from PBMCs. CDR3 protein: CASSQGGVSYEQYF. In DNA, the CDR3 is TGTGCCAGTAGTCAAGGAGGGGTTTCCTACGAGCAGTACTTC.